Listed below are T cell receptor beta chains from one sample, sequenced in a study of beta chain features in type 1 diabetes. Here immunoSEQ multiplex PCR was the method, and the copy in TCRdb shows in-frame clones only, minus some. This table holds 500,000 to 650,000 clones, roughly an eighth found once. Sequencing used naive CD4+ T cells from blood. These receptors came from a man aged 25 to 40 with type 1 diabetes. CDR3s include the opening cysteine and the closing phenylalanine or tryptophan. A D gene is named only where the DNA matches it firmly. The size field is filled for only some rows; it gives once, few, many or a size class.

>TRBD2|.|TRBJ2-1|TRBV4-3|17
TGCGCCAGCAGCCAAGCGAGGACTAGCGGACCCAAATGGGGGCAGTTCTTC
CASSQARTSGPKWGQFF
>.|.|TRBJ2-5|TRBV7-9|15
TGTGCCAGCAGCTTAAGGAGGGCGGGGCGTGAGACCCAGTACTTC
CASSLRRAGRETQYF
>TRBD1|.|TRBJ2-7|TRBV2|14
TGTGCCAGCAGATTCGGGACAGGGGAGTCCGAGCAGTACTTC
CASRFGTGESEQYF
>TRBD1|few|TRBJ2-7|TRBV18|14
TGTGCCAGCTCACCACCGACAGGGTTGGACGAGCAGTACTTC
CASSPPTGLDEQYF
>.|few|TRBJ2-2|TRBV6-1|14
TGTGCCAGCCGGGACTGGCCGAACACCGGGGAGCTGTTTTTT
CASRDWPNTGELFF
>.|.|TRBJ2-7|TRBV10-3|14
TGTGCCATCAGACCGGAGGACATGGCTTACGAGCAGTACTTC
CAIRPEDMAYEQYF
>TRBD1|once|TRBJ1-5|TRBV28|15
TGTGCCAGCAGTCGGGACAGAGCACTCGGTCAGCCCCAGCATTTT
CASSRDRALGQPQHF
>.|.|TRBJ1-1|TRBV18|14
TGTGCCAGCTCACCACAGGATGAAAACACTGAAGCTTTCTTT
CASSPQDENTEAFF
>.|few|TRBJ2-1|TRBV5-4|14
TGTGCCAGCAGCTTGGACATGAGTTTCAATGAGCAGTTCTTC
CASSLDMSFNEQFF
>.|.|TRBJ2-3|TRBV7-2|15
TGTGCCAGCAGCTTAGCGCTCGTGGGCACAGATACGCAGTATTTT
CASSLALVGTDTQYF
>.|.|TRBJ2-1|TRBV19|15
TGTGCCAGTAGTATCGGGTCTAGCTCCTACAATGAGCAGTTCTTC
CASSIGSSSYNEQFF
>.|.|TRBJ1-1|TRBV7-2|14
TGTGCCAGCAGCGTGGGACGTATGAACACTGAAGCTTTCTTT
CASSVGRMNTEAFF
>TRBD1|once|TRBJ2-2|TRBV2|15
TGTGCCAGCATGACAGGGGGCCGAAACACCGGGGAGCTGTTTTTT
CASMTGGRNTGELFF
>.|few|TRBJ2-7|TRBV6-5|11
TGTGCCAGCAGTTACTCAGGCGAGCAGTACTTC
CASSYSGEQYF
>.|few|TRBJ2-1|TRBV6-5|11
TGTGCCAGCAGTAACACCAGGGAGCAGTTCTTC
CASSNTREQFF
>TRBD2|few|TRBJ2-7|TRBV29-1|13
TGCAGCGCTAAGGGCGGGAGCCCCTACGAGCAGTACTTC
CSAKGGSPYEQYF
>TRBD1|few|TRBJ2-7|TRBV25-1|17
TGTGCCAGCAGCCTCATAGGAGGGGGGACAGGGGAGGACGAGCAGTACTTC
CASSLIGGGTGEDEQYF
>.|few|TRBJ1-1|TRBV19|15
TGTGCCAGTAGTACTCAGGGCAACTTGAACACTGAAGCTTTCTTT
CASSTQGNLNTEAFF
>.|few|TRBJ2-3|TRBV9|14
TGTGCCAGCAGTTTAGGGCATAGGACAGATACGCAGTATTTT
CASSLGHRTDTQYF
>TRBD1|.|TRBJ1-3|TRBV28|16
TGTGCCAGCAGCACCCCGGGACAGGGAATTGGAAACACCATATATTTT
CASSTPGQGIGNTIYF
>.|.|TRBJ2-1|TRBV7-9|14
TGTGCCAGCAGCTTAAATCAAGGGTCTAATGAGCAGTTCTTC
CASSLNQGSNEQFF
>TRBD1|few|TRBJ2-7|TRBV25-1|13
TGTGCCAGCAGTGGAGGGGGCATCTACGAGCAGTACTTC
CASSGGGIYEQYF
>TRBD2|few|TRBJ2-1|TRBV5-1|15
TGCGCCAGCAGCGTTAGCGGGGGCCTCTACAATGAGCAGTTCTTC
CASSVSGGLYNEQFF
>.|.|TRBJ2-3|TRBV9|15
TGTGCCAGCAGCGTAGAGTCCGGAGGCACAGATACGCAGTATTTT
CASSVESGGTDTQYF
>TRBD1|few|TRBJ1-2|TRBV5-1|14
TGCGCCAGCAGCTTGCTACAGGGGTTCTATGGCTACACCTTC
CASSLLQGFYGYTF
>TRBD2|.|TRBJ2-1|TRBV11-2|17
TGTGCCAGCAGCCCGCTACTCATCACGGGGGGTGGTAATGAGCAGTTCTTC
CASSPLLITGGGNEQFF
>.|few|TRBJ2-5|TRBV28|12
TGTGCCAGCAGGGCCAGCCAAGAGACCCAGTACTTC
CASRASQETQYF
>.|few|TRBJ1-1|TRBV5-1|15
TGCGCCAGCAGCTTGGTTCCCAGGGAGAACACTGAAGCTTTCTTT
CASSLVPRENTEAFF
>.|.|TRBJ1-1|TRBV7-6|13
TGTGCCAGCAGCCCCACCCAGAACACTGAAGCTTTCTTT
CASSPTQNTEAFF
>.|few|TRBJ2-1|TRBV9|19
TGTGCCAGCAGCGTCAAGCCGGGACTCAAGGTGGGGCATTACAATGAGCAGTTCTTC
CASSVKPGLKVGHYNEQFF
>.|few|TRBJ1-2|TRBV18|15
TGTGCCAGCTCACCAACGACACTTCTTAACTATGGCTACACCTTC
CASSPTTLLNYGYTF
>.|.|TRBJ1-3|TRBV6-1|14
TGTGCCAGCAGTGAGGGGGGTAACGGAAACACCATATATTTT
CASSEGGNGNTIYF
>.|once|TRBJ1-5|TRBV27|15
TGTGCCAGCAGTCCTCGACGAGGTTACAATCAGCCCCAGCATTTT
CASSPRRGYNQPQHF
>.|.|TRBJ1-1|TRBV7-9|13
TGTGCCAGCAGCCCGACAGTGAACACTGAAGCTTTCTTT
CASSPTVNTEAFF
>TRBD1|few|TRBJ1-2|TRBV29-1|13
TGCAGCGTCGCCCACAGGGGGGTGGATGGCTACACCTTC
CSVAHRGVDGYTF
>.|.|TRBJ1-2|TRBV5-1|12
TGCGCCAGCAGCTTACAGGACGGTGGCTACACCTTC
CASSLQDGGYTF
>.|few|TRBJ2-5|TRBV7-2|15
TGTGCCAGCAGCTCCCTAGACAGAAGACAAGAGACCCAGTACTTC
CASSSLDRRQETQYF
>.|.|TRBJ2-3|TRBV14|15
TGTGCCAGCAGCCAAGAAGAGACAGGCACAGATACGCAGTATTTT
CASSQEETGTDTQYF
>TRBD2|.|TRBJ2-5|TRBV5-4|15
TGTGCCAGCAGCTTAGATCCGGGGGGTCAAGAGACCCAGTACTTC
CASSLDPGGQETQYF